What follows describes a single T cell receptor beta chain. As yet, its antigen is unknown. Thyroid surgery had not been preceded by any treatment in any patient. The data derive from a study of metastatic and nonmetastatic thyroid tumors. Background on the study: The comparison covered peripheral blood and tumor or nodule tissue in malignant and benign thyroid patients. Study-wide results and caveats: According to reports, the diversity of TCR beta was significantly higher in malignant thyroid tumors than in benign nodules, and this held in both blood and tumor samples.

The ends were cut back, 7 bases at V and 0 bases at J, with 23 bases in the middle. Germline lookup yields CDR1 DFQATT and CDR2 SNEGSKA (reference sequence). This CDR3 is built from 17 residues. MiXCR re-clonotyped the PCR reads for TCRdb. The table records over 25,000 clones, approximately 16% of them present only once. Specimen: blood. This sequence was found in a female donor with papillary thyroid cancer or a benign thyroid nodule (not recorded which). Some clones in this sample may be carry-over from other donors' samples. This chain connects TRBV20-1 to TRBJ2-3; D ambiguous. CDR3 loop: CSVSRPGFRPSTDTQYF. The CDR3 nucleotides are TGCAGTGTTTCGAGGCCCGGCTTTCGACCTAGCACAGATACGCAGTATTTT.